These 26 T cell receptor beta chains share one sample of origin, sequenced in a study of control samples from healthy donors and cancer patients. Sequenced by immunoSEQ multiplex PCR; TCRdb stores in-frame clones only, minus some. Of more than 65,000 clones in the sample, roughly 90% were seen once. Sample: PBMCs. These receptors originate from a woman in her sixties with head and neck cancer.

Only a few counts were recorded for this clone. The V call is TRBV5-4, the J call TRBJ2-3; D gene uncertain. Looked up from germline, CDR1 is SGHNT and CDR2 is YYREEE (reference sequence). V shed 0 bases and J shed 6 bases, with 14 bases lying between them. The CDR3 runs to 15 residues. DNA of the CDR3: TGTGCCAGCAGCTTGGTGTATGGTGCACGGGATACGCAGTATTTT. It specifies CASSLVYGARDTQYF.

This clone was found once. In DNA form, the CDR3 reads TGCGCCAGCAGCCAAGGGACTAGCGGTTACAATGAGCAGTTCTTC. It encodes CASSQGTSGYNEQFF. This chain connects TRBV10-1 to TRBJ2-1; 11 bases are a match to TRBD2. V lost 6 bases and J lost 4; bases outside the gene matches: 5. Germline CDR1 and CDR2: WNHNN and SYGVQD (reference sequence). This CDR3 region has 15 residues.

This clone was detected a few times. V usage is TRBV9 and J usage is TRBJ1-6, with D maybe TRBD1 (6 bases). The CDR3 covers 14 residues. Trimming left V 0 bases short and J 9 bases short, with 10 bases between. Germline CDR1 and CDR2: SGDLS and YYNGEE. CDR3 coding DNA: TGTGCCAGCAGCGTAGTACAGGGTGGTTCACCCCTCCACTTT. It specifies CASSVVQGGSPLHF. Full variable domain (remainder filled in from reference TRBV9 and TRBJ1-6): DSGVTQTPKHLITATGQRVTLRCSPRSGDLSVYWYQQSLDQGLQFLIQYYNGEERAKGNILERFSAQQFPDLHSELNLSSLELGDSALYFCASSVVQGGSPLHFGNGTRLTVT.

As to this clone: At one boundary the junction diverges from the germline segment, which might be a read error. The chain employs TRBV5-1 and TRBJ2-7; the match to TRBD1 covers 7 bases. The germline gives CDR1 SGHRS, CDR2 YFSETQ. The CDR3 is made up of 13 amino acids. The DNA of the CDR3 is TGCGCCAGCTCTCCGGGACCCCAGGGGGATCGGCACTTC. The encoded protein is CASSPGPQGDRHF.

V is TRBV13 and J is TRBJ2-2, with D unclear. V lost 2 bases and J lost 0, with 10 bases in between. The CDR3 length is 16 residues. Germline CDR1 reads PRHDT; CDR2 reads FYEKMQ (reference sequence). The CDR3 coding sequence is TGTGCCAGCAGCTTAATCAGAGGCTCGAACACCGGGGAGCTGTTTTTT. Its protein product is CASSLIRGSNTGELFF.

This clone has only one observation. V usage is TRBV7-9 and J usage is TRBJ2-1; D is perhaps TRBD2 (6 bases). V shed 5 bases and J shed 4 bases, with 21 bases lying between them. Looked up from germline, CDR1 is SEHNR and CDR2 is FQNEAQ (reference sequence). The CDR3 runs 17 residues. This CDR3 is CASSRDIAAVSYNEQFF. The CDR3 DNA follows: TGTGCCAGCAGCCGAGACATAGCGGCGGTTTCTTACAATGAGCAGTTCTTC. Full variable domain (outside the CDR3, taken from reference TRBV7-9 and TRBJ2-1): DTGVSQNPRHKITKRGQNVTFRCDPISEHNRLYWYRQTLGQGPEFLTYFQNEAQLEKSRLLSDRFSAERPKGSFSTLEIQRTEQGDSAMYLCASSRDIAAVSYNEQFFGPGTRLTVL.

The V gene is TRBV28, the J gene TRBJ2-1; possibly TRBD2 for D (5 bases). The CDR3 has 15 residues. CDR1 MDHEN and CDR2 SYDVKM come from the germline V gene. The V gene lost 6 bases and the J gene lost 0 bases, with 12 bases spanning the gap. This CDR3 is CASRRAVRSYNEQFF. The CDR3 DNA follows: TGTGCCAGCAGAAGAGCGGTCCGCTCCTACAATGAGCAGTTCTTC.

The rearrangement links TRBV7-3 to TRBJ2-5, with 7 bases identical to TRBD2. The germline gives CDR1 SGHTA, CDR2 FQGTGA. V gave up 2 bases and J gave up 1 base; unmatched junction bases: 4. This CDR3 has 15 amino acids. CDR3 protein: CASSLLPSGQETQYF. The CDR3 DNA is TGTGCCAGCAGCTTACTTCCTAGCGGCCAAGAGACCCAGTACTTC.

This rearrangement joins TRBV7-2 to TRBJ2-7, with a tentative D call TRBD2 (5 bases). The CDR3 covers 15 residues. V was trimmed by 1 base and J by 0 bases, leaving 10 bases between them. CDR1 is SGHTA, CDR2 FQGNSA, per germline. CDR3 residues: CASSLVRGSSYEQYF. In DNA form, the CDR3 reads TGTGCCAGCAGCTTAGTGCGAGGGAGCTCCTACGAGCAGTACTTC.

A note on this clone: Other DNA sequences in this sample translate to the same CDR3. The gene calls are TRBV7-9 and TRBJ1-2, with 9 bases that match TRBD1. After removal of 5 bases from V and 6 bases from J, the junction contained 4 bases not matched to a gene. CDR1 SEHNR and CDR2 FQNEAQ come from the germline V gene (reference sequence). The CDR3 loop spans 13 amino acids. CDR3 bases: TGTGCCAGCAGCCTGGGACAGGGTAATGGCTACACCTTC. As protein: CASSLGQGNGYTF.

The rearrangement joins TRBV5-1 to TRBJ2-7; no reliable D call. CDR1 is SGHRS and CDR2 is YFSETQ in the germline V gene. V was cut by 0 bases and J by 2 bases, with 15 bases left in between. This CDR3 is built from 16 residues. CDR3 DNA sequence: TGCGCCAGCAGCTTGGTTAACAGACAAGCTACCTACGAGCAGTACTTC. This encodes CASSLVNRQATYEQYF.

The V call is TRBV5-5, the J call TRBJ1-5, with D maybe TRBD1 (5 bases). Germline CDR1 is SGHKS and CDR2 is YYEKEE (reference sequence). Trimming removed 0 bases at V and 2 bases at J, with 12 bases between. The length of the CDR3 is 16 residues. For the CDR3, the DNA is TGTGCCAGCAGCTTGGACGCAGGGTTCGGCAATCAGCCCCAGCATTTT. Amino acids: CASSLDAGFGNQPQHF.

This chain connects TRBV29-1 to TRBJ2-1; D is possibly TRBD1 or TRBD2 (5 bases each). This CDR3 is 13 amino acids long. Germline assignment: CDR1 SQVTM and CDR2 ANQGSEA. The ends were cut back, 0 bases at V and 6 bases at J, with 9 bases in the middle. The CDR3 loop reads CSVEEGAGNEQFF. CDR3 nucleotide sequence: TGCAGCGTTGAAGAAGGGGCGGGCAATGAGCAGTTCTTC.

This clone was counted a single time. The chain links TRBV5-1 to TRBJ1-4; maybe TRBD1 (5 bases). The ends were cut back, 4 bases at V and 3 bases at J, with 7 bases in the middle. Germline V gene lookup returns CDR1 SGHRS and CDR2 YFSETQ. The CDR3 totals 13 residues. The CDR3 region is CASSGGPNEKLFF. CDR3 nucleotide sequence: TGCGCCAGCAGCGGGGGACCTAATGAAAAACTGTTTTTT.

This clone appeared a few times. This chain connects TRBV10-3 to TRBJ2-7; a weak D match, TRBD1 (6 bases). The CDR3 loop spans 13 amino acids. V gave up 7 bases and J gave up 6 bases, with 16 bases separating them. CDR1 and CDR2 from the germline V gene are ENHRY and SYGVKD. The CDR3 bases are TGTGCCATCACCGGCACCCAAGGGGGCGAGCAGTACTTC. Its translation is CAITGTQGGEQYF.

The chain uses TRBV5-1 and TRBJ2-7; 8 bases line up with TRBD2. From germline, CDR1 is SGHRS and CDR2 YFSETQ. The CDR3 is 14 residues long. The V gene end was trimmed by 2 bases and the J gene end by 6 bases; junction bases not matched to a gene: 7. CDR3 bases: TGCGCCAGCAGCTTTGGCCCAGCGGGAGTCGAGCAGTACTTC. Encoded protein: CASSFGPAGVEQYF.

The V gene is TRBV11-1, the J gene TRBJ1-1; the D is unclear. The germline V and J ends were trimmed by 3 bases and 4 bases, with 3 bases remaining between them. The CDR3 is 11 residues long. Germline V gene data show CDR1 as SGHAT and CDR2 as FQDESV (reference sequence). Here the CDR3 reads CASSFGTEAFF. The CDR3 DNA follows: TGTGCCAGCAGCTTCGGCACTGAAGCTTTCTTT.

The chain has TRBV29-1 and TRBJ2-7, with D perhaps matching TRBD1 (6 bases). Per the germline V gene, CDR1 is SQVTM and CDR2 is ANQGSEA. This CDR3 contains 13 residues. Trimming took 3 bases from V and 4 from J, leaving 13 bases between them. CDR3 amino acids: CSVDATGGYEQYF. The CDR3 DNA reads as TGCAGCGTTGATGCGACAGGCGGATACGAGCAGTACTTC.

This clone occurred a few times. This sequence joins TRBV12-5 and TRBJ2-7; TRBD2 aligns across 8 bases. Germline CDR1 and CDR2: LGHNT and FRNRAP. Trimming cost V 0 bases and J 7 bases; bases outside gene matches: 14. This CDR3 is built from 17 residues. The CDR3 protein is CASGLVGKREGHREQYF. In DNA, the CDR3 is TGTGCTAGTGGTTTGGTCGGGAAACGGGAGGGCCATAGAGAGCAGTACTTC. The full variable domain, rest sourced from reference TRBV12-5 and TRBJ2-7, is DARVTQTPRHKVTEMGQEVTMRCQPILGHNTVFWYRQTMMQGLELLAYFRNRAPLDDSGMPKDRFSAEMPDATLATLKIQPSEPRDSAVYFCASGLVGKREGHREQYFGPGTRLTVT.

The CDR3 here is CAWSKNTEAFF. The CDR3 DNA reads as TGTGCCTGGAGTAAGAACACTGAAGCTTTCTTT. The chain carries TRBV30 and TRBJ1-1, with D unclear. CDR3 size: 11 residues. Germline CDR1 GTSNPN, CDR2 SVGIG (reference sequence). V shed 2 bases and J shed 1 base, with 2 bases lying between them.

The CDR3 loop is CASTGEGAASNQPQHF. As DNA, the CDR3 is TGTGCCAGCACCGGCGAGGGGGCGGCTAGCAATCAGCCCCAGCATTTT. The chain couples TRBV2 to TRBJ1-5; TRBD1 matches at 7 bases. Per the germline V gene, CDR1 is SNHLY and CDR2 is FYNNEI. The CDR3 spans 16 residues. The V gene end was trimmed by 7 bases and the J gene end by 0 bases; junction bases not matched to a gene: 9.

This clone was found once. This sequence joins TRBV5-1 and TRBJ1-3; D remains unclear. This CDR3 has 13 amino acids. Trimming pared 4 bases from V and 3 bases from J, leaving 8 bases between. The germline V gene has CDR1 SGHRS and CDR2 YFSETQ. The CDR3 spells CASSPGIGNTIYF. In nucleotides, the CDR3 is TGCGCCAGCAGCCCCGGGATTGGAAACACCATATATTTT.

V usage is TRBV28 and J usage is TRBJ1-1; D is uncertain. V lost 3 bases to trimming and J lost 0 bases, with 17 bases between them. The CDR3 totals 17 residues. Germline V gives CDR1 MDHEN, CDR2 SYDVKM. The CDR3 loop is CASSFPPRSNMNTEAFF. The CDR3 nucleotides read TGTGCCAGCAGTTTCCCCCCCCGGAGTAATATGAACACTGAAGCTTTCTTT.

A note on this clone: Within the sample, other DNA sequences also encode this same CDR3. V gene TRBV18 combines with J gene TRBJ2-3; D gene ambiguous. V gave up 3 bases and J gave up 3 bases, with 1 base separating them. Germline V CDR1 and CDR2: KGHSH, LQKENI. The CDR3 length is 11 residues. CDR3 sequence: CASSPTDTQYF. As DNA, the CDR3 is TGTGCCAGCTCACCTACAGATACGCAGTATTTT.

The genes are TRBV5-6 and TRBJ1-3; the D is unclear. The CDR3 has 17 amino acids. Germline CDR1 reads SGHDT; CDR2 reads YYEEEE. Trimming removed 1 base from V and 0 bases from J, with 14 bases in between. DNA for the CDR3: TGTGCCAGCAGCTTGTTCCCTGGACCGCGCTCTGGAAACACCATATATTTT. The encoded protein is CASSLFPGPRSGNTIYF.

The count of this clone is one. The V call is TRBV5-4, the J call TRBJ2-5, with 12 bases identical to TRBD2. Germline V lookup: CDR1 SGHNT, CDR2 YYREEE (reference sequence). CDR3 length: 15 residues. The V and J ends lost 4 bases and 5 bases, in that order; junction bases with no gene match: 6. This chain's CDR3 is CASSPSGRALETQYF. CDR3 DNA: TGTGCCAGCAGCCCTAGCGGGAGGGCCTTGGAGACCCAGTACTTC.